A selection of T cell receptor beta chains follows, all from one sample in a study of follicular helper T cells after annual influenza vaccination. Sequencing used immunoSEQ multiplex PCR; TCRdb keeps in-frame clones, though not all of them. The repertoire has about 8,700 clones, more than 65% of them found once; the top ten carry 2.5% to 3.5%. The sample in question was CXCR5+ CD38- circulating T follicular helper cells from blood, obtained on the day of influenza vaccination. The receptors stem from an adult who received the influenza vaccine. Each CDR3 is given without its conserved first and last residue. The order of the fields is V gene, J gene, clone size, CDR3 protein. Clone size is stated in some rows and not others, as once, few, many or a class when expanded.

>TRBV2|TRBJ2-7|-
ASSESTHEQY
>TRBV5-1|TRBJ2-2|-
ASSQRSLAGKLVELF
>TRBV10-3|TRBJ1-5|-
AISESEEQPQH
>TRBV15|TRBJ2-5|-
ATSRGGPGGAWETQY
>TRBV5-1|TRBJ1-1|once
ASSLVSPGAGQLTEAF
>TRBV27|TRBJ1-2|-
ASSGTGSGGYT
>TRBV30|TRBJ2-4|-
AWSVAGGDIQY
>TRBV4-2|TRBJ2-3|-
ASSYLGLAGSTDTQY
>TRBV7-2|TRBJ1-3|-
ASSPNPAGAGNTIY
>TRBV9|TRBJ2-1|-
ASSFPPRSNEQF
>TRBV19|TRBJ1-2|-
ASSARQGVGYT
>TRBV18|TRBJ1-3|-
ASSDTGNTIY
>TRBV4-2|TRBJ2-3|-
ASSQDLGDTQY
>TRBV5-8|TRBJ1-4|-
ASSSQGRANEKLF
>TRBV2|TRBJ2-7|few
ASRPGLAGYEQY
>TRBV29-1|TRBJ2-3|-
SVNRGPTDTQY
>TRBV7-2|TRBJ1-1|-
ASSLGGRVEAF
>TRBV11-1|TRBJ2-5|-
ASSLGTVQETQY
>TRBV4-2|TRBJ1-2|-
ASSQRQGSQGEGYT
>TRBV7-2|TRBJ1-2|-
ASSLGGRGVGYGYT
>TRBV2|TRBJ1-1|-
ASSEIAENTEAF
>TRBV19|TRBJ2-3|-
ASNKRQEGTQY
>TRBV4-3|TRBJ2-1|-
ASSQGHYNEQF
>TRBV27|-|-
ASKGQGDGNTIY
>TRBV6-1|TRBJ1-6|few
ASSEARQGSPLH
>TRBV18|TRBJ2-5|once
ASSLSDTGTRETQY
>TRBV9|TRBJ1-1|-
ASSVVTGVDTEAF
>TRBV4-2|TRBJ1-2|once
ASSQVREGAGYT
>TRBV15|TRBJ2-2|-
ATSRSGSWSGELF
>TRBV18|TRBJ1-1|-
ASSQETGAMNTEAF
>TRBV6-6|TRBJ1-2|-
ASTPGQGGYGYT
>TRBV18|TRBJ1-5|-
ASSPGGVGQPQH
>TRBV11-2|TRBJ2-7|few
ASSLYQSYEQY
>TRBV18|TRBJ2-7|-
ASSPRTGSSYEQY
>TRBV4-1|TRBJ2-7|-
ASSQGRGGSYEQY
>TRBV5-1|TRBJ1-2|-
ASSSTPGDRGYYGYT
>TRBV2|TRBJ2-7|-
ASSDFAGDSYEQY
>TRBV6-5|TRBJ2-5|-
ASSYGTGYLSETQY
>TRBV7-2|TRBJ2-7|few
ASGDSTYEQY
>TRBV7-2|TRBJ2-7|-
ASSFQRGSYEQY
>TRBV4-2|TRBJ2-1|-
ASSQVRAGGYNEQF
>TRBV27|TRBJ2-5|-
ASSSQTGGRETQY
>TRBV11-1|TRBJ2-5|few
ASSLGIQGGETQY
>TRBV4-2|TRBJ2-1|few
ASSSMDEQF
>TRBV5-6|TRBJ2-5|-
ASSSRLAGETQY
>TRBV6-6|TRBJ1-1|-
ASRRLNTEAF
>TRBV6-5|TRBJ1-5|-
ASSRGFSGNQPQH
>TRBV6-1|TRBJ2-7|-
ASSEMDEQY
>TRBV25-1|TRBJ2-1|-
ASSGSGKESEQF
>TRBV9|TRBJ1-3|-
ASSVGALDQHSGNTIY
>TRBV9|TRBJ1-4|-
ASSVGGNNEKLF
>TRBV6-1|TRBJ1-1|-
ASSARLNTEAF
>TRBV6-4|TRBJ2-1|once
ASSPRATGGEQF
>TRBV5-1|TRBJ1-1|-
ASSFTGNTEAF